The rows below give T cell receptor beta chains drawn from one sample of a study of cytomegalovirus exposure and HLA in healthy donors. TCRdb's copy holds only in-frame clones and misses some; the assay was immunoSEQ multiplex PCR. The table records roughly 150,000 clones, approximately 60% of them present only once. The sample taken for sequencing was PBMCs. These TCRs come from a human donor in good health. Both conserved end residues are trimmed from each CDR3.

v_gene	CDR3aa
TRBV29-1	SVEASDQWETQY
TRBV2	ASSRIGTGEYGYT
TRBV6-5	ASSLDRGFRGYT
TRBV19	ASSIRGAGNYGYT
TRBV2	ASRRDRGHEKLF
TRBV6-5	ASSSPGQGTDTQY
TRBV7-2	ASSLVGGPANEKLF
TRBV21-1	ASRDLAGPNTGELF
TRBV28	ASRDRAYGYT
TRBV6-5	ASSRASGSTDTQY
TRBV28	ASSGLVGEQY
TRBV7-3	ASGTSGTDTQY
TRBV19	AVAAGGPYEQY
TRBV6-6	ASSYLSRREETQY
TRBV29-1	SVEDRTGPPEAF
TRBV2	ASSVERTNTGELF
TRBV28	ASSSPKDKANIQY
TRBV28	ASSLSDRVAYT
TRBV5-4	ASSAGLAGKYNEQF
TRBV11-2	ASSLGPAPREEQY
TRBV7-2	ASSLFGQETQY
TRBV12-5	ASGLTGTGELF
TRBV5-4	ASSSPRGGSYEQY
TRBV28	ASSIGQYYEQY
TRBV4-3	ASSQDLAGVSTLEQF
TRBV27	ASSPGQVLGTYEQY
TRBV5-1	ASSLLGLAGGGGELF
TRBV6-1	ASSEARDRTKAF